This TCR beta chain was captured by sequencing in a study of identical twins. This clonotype was seen a handful of times. Between the trimmed V and J ends, which lost 3 bases and 7 bases, there was a span of 7 bases. This CDR3 is 12 amino acids long. TCRdb fed the 5' RACE reads into MiXCR, producing one record per CDR3 protein. The repertoire includes fewer than 500,000 distinct CDR3 sequences, approximately 24% of them detected once, and about 2.9% sits in the top ten. In addition, the sample was reused for a study of T cells expressing NK-cell markers.

Input material: CD4+ T cells sorted from blood. The receptor was derived from a young woman in good health. The V call is TRBV12-3 or TRBV12-4, the J call TRBJ2-1; no clear D gene. This CDR3 is CASSLHRNEQFF. CDR3 in DNA: TGTGCCAGCAGTTTGCACCGGAATGAGCAGTTCTTC.